These 23 T cell receptor beta chains came from one sample sequenced in a study of cytomegalovirus exposure and HLA in healthy donors. Amplification used 60 Vbeta primers and 13 Jbeta primers. The method was immunoSEQ multiplex PCR; TCRdb's version includes in-frame clones alone and lacks a portion of them. The sample totals 200,000 to 250,000 clones; its top ten clones hold around 1.1%. The sequenced sample was PBMCs. The receptor set was obtained from a girl aged 2 to 9 in good health and CMV-seropositive.

As for this clone: Other nucleotide sequences from this sample produce the same CDR3. The chain has TRBV19 and TRBJ2-3, with D possibly being TRBD2 (5 bases). This CDR3 is 13 amino acids long. V lost 4 bases, J lost 4 bases, and 9 bases lay in between. Looked up from germline, CDR1 is LNHDA and CDR2 is SQIVND (reference sequence). The CDR3 sequence: CASSTGGPDTQYF. CDR3 bases: TGTGCCAGTAGTACAGGAGGCCCAGATACGCAGTATTTT.

The chain joins TRBV18 to TRBJ1-4; possible D gene TRBD1, 6 bases. V shed 5 bases and J shed 7 bases, with 20 bases lying between them. The CDR3 covers 16 residues. Germline CDR1 reads KGHSH; CDR2 reads LQKENI. The CDR3 DNA sequence: TGTGCCAGCTCAAGTACAGGGTCGGCCATCGGTGAAAAACTGTTTTTT. This gives the protein CASSSTGSAIGEKLFF.

The chain recombines TRBV9 with TRBJ1-1; 7 bases are shared with TRBD1. The CDR3 covers 15 residues. Per the germline V gene, CDR1 is SGDLS and CDR2 is YYNGEE. V shed 4 bases and J 10 bases; nucleotides not matched to a gene: 16. CDR3 sequence: CASSPYDRVRVGAFF. The CDR3 DNA follows: TGTGCCAGCAGCCCATACGACAGGGTAAGGGTAGGAGCTTTCTTT.

The CDR3 reads CASSFRDRIYEQYF. Written as DNA, the CDR3 is TGTGCCAGCAGCTTTAGGGACAGGATCTACGAGCAGTACTTC. The V and J genes are TRBV7-9 and TRBJ2-7; 8 bases are a match to TRBD1. Germline V gene sequence: CDR1 SEHNR, CDR2 FQNEAQ (reference sequence). The V gene end was trimmed by 3 bases and the J gene end by 3 bases; junction bases not matched to a gene: 4. The CDR3 runs to 14 residues.

The chain recombines TRBV5-1 with TRBJ2-1; 7 nucleotides align to TRBD2. CDR1 and CDR2 (germline): SGHRS, YFSETQ. The CDR3 spans 15 residues. The ends lost 2 bases at V and 1 base at J; junction bases unmatched: 3. CDR3 in DNA: TGCGCCAGCAGCTTTGGCGGGAGATCCTACAATGAGCAGTTCTTC. It specifies CASSFGGRSYNEQFF.

The rearrangement links TRBV6-5 to TRBJ2-3; 8 nucleotides align to TRBD2. Germline V gene data show CDR1 as MNHEY and CDR2 as SVGAGI. The CDR3 extends over 14 amino acids. After removal of 5 bases from V and 5 bases from J, the junction contained 6 bases not matched to a gene. The chain's CDR3 is CASSSGSNLDTQYF. In DNA form, the CDR3 reads TGTGCCAGCAGTAGCGGGAGCAATTTAGATACGCAGTATTTT.

Notes on this clone: Mismatch with germline at one junction end may stem from a read error. The chain has TRBV14 and TRBJ1-1, with TRBD1 as a possible D gene (5 bases). This CDR3 is 18 amino acids long. Germline-derived CDR1 and CDR2 are SGHDN and FVKESK. The CDR3: CASSQERRVTGPDTGAFF. For the CDR3, the DNA is TGTGCCAGCAGCCAAGAGAGGAGGGTGACCGGGCCGGACACTGGAGCTTTCTTT.

This chain joins TRBV5-5 and TRBJ2-7; TRBD1 aligns across 9 bases. This CDR3 has 14 residues. V dropped 4 bases and J dropped 4; count of bases not matched to a gene: 6. Germline V gene data show CDR1 as SGHKS and CDR2 as YYEKEE (reference sequence). The CDR3 loop reads CASSPDRGRYEQYF. In DNA form, the CDR3 reads TGTGCCAGCAGCCCCGACAGGGGGAGGTACGAGCAGTACTTC.

The genes are TRBV6-4 and TRBJ2-1; 7 bases line up with TRBD1. Germline values: CDR1 MRHNA, CDR2 SNTAGT. Trimming removed 5 bases from V and 3 bases from J; junction bases left unmatched: 7. This CDR3 has 15 amino acids. CDR3 nucleotide sequence: TGTGCCAGCAGTAATAACAGGGGCGGCTACAATGAGCAGTTCTTC. Translated: CASSNNRGGYNEQFF.

The chain links TRBV4-1 to TRBJ2-5; TRBD2 is a possible D gene (5 bases). Per the germline V gene, CDR1 is MGHRA and CDR2 is YSYEKL. V was trimmed by 0 bases and J by 4 bases, leaving 12 bases between them. This CDR3 region has 15 residues. CDR3 DNA: TGCGCCAGCAGCCAAGATAAGGGCACTAGAGAGACCCAGTACTTC. It encodes CASSQDKGTRETQYF.

V gene TRBV7-9 combines with J gene TRBJ2-3; 8 bases line up with TRBD2. The J segment lost 7 bases and the V segment lost 2 bases, leaving 14 bases of the junction unmatched. CDR1 is SEHNR and CDR2 is FQNEAQ in the germline V gene (reference sequence). This CDR3 has 17 amino acids. The chain's CDR3 is CASSLPPPAGELNTQYF. CDR3 DNA sequence: TGTGCCAGCAGCTTACCCCCCCCAGCGGGAGAGTTAAATACGCAGTATTTT.

The rearrangement uses TRBV6-5 and TRBJ2-1, with D perhaps TRBD2 (5 bases). Trimming removed 6 bases at V and 5 bases at J, with 14 bases between. The CDR3 is 14 residues long. CDR1 is MNHEY and CDR2 is SVGAGI in the germline V gene. CDR3 in amino acids: CASSTQGLDNEQFF. DNA for the CDR3: TGTGCCAGCAGCACCCAAGGACTGGACAATGAGCAGTTCTTC.

The CDR3 coding sequence is TGCGCCAGCAGCCCCTATCGTCAGGAGGGTGGAAACACCATATATTTT. As protein: CASSPYRQEGGNTIYF. The rearrangement uses TRBV4-1 and TRBJ1-3; D not certain. The CDR3 loop spans 16 amino acids. Looked up from germline, CDR1 is MGHRA and CDR2 is YSYEKL. Trimming removed 4 bases from V and 3 bases from J, with 16 bases in between.

The chain is built from TRBV9 and TRBJ2-5, with a tentative D call TRBD1 (6 bases). V lost 0 bases, J lost 0 bases, and 9 bases lay in between. Germline values: CDR1 SGDLS, CDR2 YYNGEE. The CDR3 runs to 15 residues. The CDR3 DNA is TGTGCCAGCAGCGTAGAGACAGGCAACCAAGAGACCCAGTACTTC. Translation: CASSVETGNQETQYF.

The chain carries TRBV6-5 and TRBJ1-5, with 8 bases lining up with TRBD1. The CDR3 spans 14 residues. Looked up from germline, CDR1 is MNHEY and CDR2 is SVGAGI. With V trimmed by 0 bases and J by 7 bases, 2 bases remained unmatched. The DNA of the CDR3 is TGTGCCAGCAGTTACTCTACAGGGGGACAGCCCCAGCATTTT. Its protein is CASSYSTGGQPQHF.

The genes are TRBV6-5 and TRBJ2-1; TRBD2 agrees at 9 bases. Germline values: CDR1 MNHEY, CDR2 SVGAGI. The V gene end was trimmed by 0 bases and the J gene end by 3 bases; junction bases not matched to a gene: 3. The CDR3 runs to 16 residues. CDR3 sequence: CASSYSTSGYYNEQFF. The CDR3 DNA sequence: TGTGCCAGCAGTTACTCGACTAGCGGCTACTACAATGAGCAGTTCTTC.

This sequence joins TRBV7-8 and TRBJ2-7; TRBD2 agrees at 16 bases. The CDR3 sequence is 19 residues long. The V gene's germline CDR1 is SGHVS and CDR2 FQNEAQ. J was trimmed by 3 bases and V by 1 base; bases with no gene match: 9. CDR3 sequence: CASSLGSGTSGRALYEQYF. CDR3 nucleotide sequence: TGTGCCAGCAGCTTAGGATCCGGGACTAGCGGGAGGGCCCTCTACGAGCAGTACTTC.

This chain links TRBV28 with TRBJ1-1, with a possible D match to TRBD1 (5 bases). The CDR3 length is 15 residues. Germline V gives CDR1 MDHEN, CDR2 SYDVKM. The V gene lost 6 bases and the J gene lost 3 bases, with 17 bases spanning the gap. CDR3 sequence: CASSRGLTWDTEAFF. The DNA of the CDR3 is TGTGCCAGCAGCCGGGGACTTACCTGGGACACTGAAGCTTTCTTT.

The genes are TRBV28 and TRBJ2-7, with TRBD2 as a possible D gene (6 bases). Trimming removed 4 bases from V and 0 bases from J, with 13 bases in between. Germline CDR1 reads MDHEN; CDR2 reads SYDVKM. The CDR3 has 15 residues. Here the CDR3 DNA reads TGTGCCAGCAGTTCCGGGACTTGGAGCTCCTACGAGCAGTACTTC. This codes for CASSSGTWSSYEQYF.

The V and J genes are TRBV2 and TRBJ2-7; D might be TRBD2 (6 bases). Germline CDR1 is SNHLY and CDR2 is FYNNEI. The CDR3 has 12 amino acids. V shed 7 bases and J shed 4 bases, with 11 bases lying between them. The chain's CDR3 is CASTGSWYEQYF. Here the CDR3 DNA reads TGTGCCAGCACCGGGAGCTGGTACGAGCAGTACTTC. Filled out from reference TRBV2 and TRBJ2-7, the complete variable domain reads EPEVTQTPSHQVTQMGQEVILRCVPISNHLYFYWYRQILGQKVEFLVSFYNNEISEKSEIFDDQFSVERPDGSNFTLKIRSTKLEDSAMYFCASTGSWYEQYFGPGTRLTVT.

This sequence joins TRBV28 and TRBJ1-5; 9 positions agree with TRBD1. CDR3 length equals 14 residues. With V trimmed by 4 bases and J by 5 bases, 3 bases remained unmatched. Germline V CDR1 and CDR2: MDHEN, SYDVKM. The DNA of the CDR3 is TGTGCCAGCAGTTCACAGGGGGCGTATCAGCCCCAGCATTTT. Translation gives CASSSQGAYQPQHF.

The V and J genes are TRBV7-2 and TRBJ1-2, with 9 bases identical to TRBD1. Germline CDR1 reads SGHTA; CDR2 reads FQGNSA. The CDR3 is 14 residues long. Trimming removed 5 bases from V and 6 bases from J; junction bases left unmatched: 7. The CDR3 DNA is TGTGCCAGCAGCCCAAGGACAGGGGAAAATGGCTACACCTTC. Translation gives CASSPRTGENGYTF.

The V gene is TRBV19, the J gene TRBJ1-2, with TRBD1 matching over 7 bases. Germline values: CDR1 LNHDA, CDR2 SQIVND (reference sequence). Trimming cost V 2 bases and J 4 bases; bases outside gene matches: 7. CDR3 size: 15 residues. CDR3 bases: TGTGCCAGTAGTATATGGACAGGCGGAGTCTATGGCTACACCTTC. It specifies CASSIWTGGVYGYTF. Full variable domain (remainder filled in from reference TRBV19 and TRBJ1-2): DGGITQSPKYLFRKEGQNVTLSCEQNLNHDAMYWYRQDPGQGLRLIYYSQIVNDFQKGDIAEGYSVSREKKESFPLTVTSAQKNPTAFYLCASSIWTGGVYGYTFGSGTRLTVV.